One and the same sample provided the 25 T cell receptor beta chains below, sequenced in a study of CD8+ T cells in alopecia areata. Reverse transcription of extracted RNA yielded cDNA, which provided the sequencing template. Only in-frame clones appear in the TCRdb table, and some are missing; sequencing was by immunoSEQ multiplex PCR. The sample has approximately 140,000 clones; 86% are singletons. The sample's treatment: oral pan-JAK inhibitor, 5-10 mg twice daily. The sequencing here drew on CD8+ T cells sorted from blood, taken at week 4, from a patient treated with tofacitinib. Receptor source: a human donor with alopecia areata.

The chain recombines TRBV4-1 with TRBJ2-3; TRBD2 matches at 11 bases. V lost 1 base and J lost 2; bases outside the gene matches: 5. This CDR3 has 17 amino acids. The germline V gene has CDR1 MGHRA and CDR2 YSYEKL. The CDR3 region is CASSQVFSGGDTDTQYF. CDR3 nucleotides: TGCGCCAGCAGCCAAGTTTTTAGCGGGGGGGACACAGATACGCAGTATTTT.

The CDR3 reads CASSMAPPGPPGTEAFF. DNA for the CDR3: TGTGCCAGTAGTATGGCCCCTCCGGGACCCCCGGGCACTGAAGCTTTCTTT. The rearrangement links TRBV19 to TRBJ1-1; TRBD1 is a possible D gene (5 bases). The CDR3 covers 17 residues. V was pared by 3 bases and J by 4 bases, with 21 bases between. Germline values: CDR1 LNHDA, CDR2 SQIVND (reference sequence).

V and J are TRBV7-6 and TRBJ2-7; perhaps TRBD2 as D (5 bases). This CDR3 comprises 16 residues. Germline V gives CDR1 SGHVS, CDR2 FNYEAQ. Trimming removed 3 bases at V and 0 bases at J, with 15 bases between. CDR3: CASSLGEGHPSYEQYF. DNA for the CDR3: TGTGCCAGCAGCTTGGGAGAAGGCCACCCCTCCTACGAGCAGTACTTC. Using reference TRBV7-6 and TRBJ2-7 for the parts outside the CDR3, the full variable domain is GAGVSQSPRYKVTKRGQDVALRCDPISGHVSLYWYRQALGQGPEFLTYFNYEAQQDKSGLPNDRFSAERPEGSISTLTIQRTEQRDSAMYRCASSLGEGHPSYEQYFGPGTRLTVT.

The rearrangement uses TRBV6-1 and TRBJ1-5; no firm D call. The CDR3 extends over 13 amino acids. V shed 5 bases and J shed 7 bases, with 12 bases lying between them. Germline lookup yields CDR1 MNHNS and CDR2 SASEGT. The CDR3 region has the DNA TGTGCCAGCAGTCCGTATTCGTGGCAGCCCCAGCATTTT. It is translated as CASSPYSWQPQHF.

CDR3 DNA: TGTGCCAGCAGTGAATGGGGCGGGGATAGCAATCAGCCCCAGCATTTT. This codes for CASSEWGGDSNQPQHF. The V call is TRBV2, the J call TRBJ1-5, with D tentatively TRBD1 (5 bases). V shed 2 bases and J shed 0 bases, with 11 bases lying between them. Germline CDR1 reads SNHLY; CDR2 reads FYNNEI. CDR3 length: 16 residues. Full variable domain (remainder filled in from reference TRBV2 and TRBJ1-5): EPEVTQTPSHQVTQMGQEVILRCVPISNHLYFYWYRQILGQKVEFLVSFYNNEISEKSEIFDDQFSVERPDGSNFTLKIRSTKLEDSAMYFCASSEWGGDSNQPQHFGDGTRLSIL.

The chain uses TRBV29-1 and TRBJ1-2; 7 bases map to TRBD1. This CDR3 is 13 amino acids long. The V and J ends lost 7 bases and 5 bases, in that order; junction bases with no gene match: 10. Germline CDR1 and CDR2: SQVTM and ANQGSEA. DNA of the CDR3: TGCAGCGCGGAGACAGGGAGTATTTATGGCTACACCTTC. Encoded protein: CSAETGSIYGYTF.

The chain recombines TRBV7-9 with TRBJ2-1, with 9 bases fitting TRBD2. The trim removed 8 bases at V and 6 bases at J, leaving 8 bases unmatched. The CDR3 loop spans 14 amino acids. Germline values: CDR1 SEHNR, CDR2 FQNEAQ (reference sequence). CDR3 sequence: CASGTSMEGNEQFF. The CDR3 DNA sequence: TGTGCCAGCGGGACTAGCATGGAAGGCAATGAGCAGTTCTTC. Filled out from reference TRBV7-9 and TRBJ2-1, the complete variable domain reads DTGVSQNPRHKITKRGQNVTFRCDPISEHNRLYWYRQTLGQGPEFLTYFQNEAQLEKSRLLSDRFSAERPKGSFSTLEIQRTEQGDSAMYLCASGTSMEGNEQFFGPGTRLTVL.

J is TRBJ2-1 and V is TRBV5-1, with TRBD2 matching over 13 bases. The CDR3 has 15 amino acids. V trimming: 4 bases; J trimming: 5 bases; junction bases outside the gene matches: 3. CDR1 SGHRS and CDR2 YFSETQ come from the germline V gene. CDR3 region: CASSPTSGGNNEQFF. CDR3 nucleotides: TGCGCCAGCAGCCCGACTAGCGGGGGGAACAATGAGCAGTTCTTC. The full variable domain, its missing parts supplied by reference TRBV5-1 and TRBJ2-1, is KAGVTQTPRYLIKTRGQQVTLSCSPISGHRSVSWYQQTPGQGLQFLFEYFSETQRNKGNFPGRFSGRQFSNSRSEMNVSTLELGDSALYLCASSPTSGGNNEQFFGPGTRLTVL.

The rearrangement uses TRBV7-9 and TRBJ1-4; 7 bases fit TRBD1. In germline, CDR1 is SEHNR, CDR2 FQNEAQ (reference sequence). Trimming removed 6 bases from V and 0 bases from J; junction bases left unmatched: 4. The CDR3 has 15 amino acids. DNA of the CDR3: TGTGCCAGCAGGTCGGGACAGACAACTAATGAAAAACTGTTTTTT. Translated, it gives CASRSGQTTNEKLFF.

The rearrangement links TRBV2 to TRBJ1-5, with D perhaps matching TRBD1 (6 bases). Trimming shortened V by 1 base and J by 3 bases, and 13 bases separated the two germline ends. The length of the CDR3 is 16 residues. Looked up from germline, CDR1 is SNHLY and CDR2 is FYNNEI. CDR3 in DNA: TGTGCCAGCAGTGAAGAAGCTACAGGGAACAATCAGCCCCAGCATTTT. Translation: CASSEEATGNNQPQHF.

The V call is TRBV29-1, the J call TRBJ1-2, with 8 bases that match TRBD1. Trimming at V came to 0 bases and at J to 5 bases, leaving 8 bases not matched to a gene. The CDR3 totals 15 residues. CDR1 is SQVTM and CDR2 is ANQGSEA in the germline V gene. The CDR3 loop reads CSVEEKQGVGYGYTF. DNA of the CDR3: TGCAGCGTTGAAGAGAAACAGGGGGTCGGGTATGGCTACACCTTC.

This clone came up a few times. CDR3 residues: CASSTPTYEQYF. For the CDR3, the DNA is TGCGCCAGCAGCACCCCTACCTACGAGCAGTACTTC. The V and J genes are TRBV5-1 and TRBJ2-7; D remains ambiguous. Germline assignment: CDR1 SGHRS and CDR2 YFSETQ. V was clipped by 4 bases and J by 2 bases, with 7 bases between them. The CDR3 loop spans 12 amino acids. The whole variable domain, remainder taken from reference TRBV5-1 and TRBJ2-7, is KAGVTQTPRYLIKTRGQQVTLSCSPISGHRSVSWYQQTPGQGLQFLFEYFSETQRNKGNFPGRFSGRQFSNSRSEMNVSTLELGDSALYLCASSTPTYEQYFGPGTRLTVT.

This clone was seen once. The chain has TRBV5-4 and TRBJ1-1, with D tentatively TRBD1 (6 bases). This CDR3 has 15 residues. Germline CDR1 reads SGHNT; CDR2 reads YYREEE (reference sequence). V lost 0 bases and J lost 3, with 12 bases in between. CDR3: CASSLDRDGYTEAFF. In DNA form, the CDR3 reads TGTGCCAGCAGCTTGGACAGGGACGGGTACACTGAAGCTTTCTTT.

V usage is TRBV11-2 and J usage is TRBJ2-2; D is unresolved. The germline gives CDR1 SGHAT, CDR2 FQNNGV. This CDR3 is 12 amino acids long. The ends were cut back, 5 bases at V and 9 bases at J, with 10 bases in the middle. As DNA, the CDR3 is TGTGCCAGCAGCCCTCCCCCCAGGGAGCTGTTTTTT. Translating it yields CASSPPPRELFF.

The chain combines TRBV29-1 with TRBJ1-4; 7 positions agree with TRBD1. V shed 5 bases and J 3 bases; nucleotides not matched to a gene: 3. This CDR3 spans 13 amino acids. Germline CDR1 SQVTM, CDR2 ANQGSEA. In nucleotides, the CDR3 is TGCAGCGTTCCACAGGGGTCTAATGAAAAACTGTTTTTT. This encodes CSVPQGSNEKLFF.

This clone appeared a single time. The V call is TRBV27, the J call TRBJ1-1; D gene unclear. Germline V gives CDR1 MNHEY, CDR2 SMNVEV (reference sequence). Trimming took off 7 bases at V and 4 bases at J, with 10 bases between the two ends. This CDR3 contains 12 residues. The CDR3 region has the DNA TGTGCCAGCACCACCTCGGGCACTGAAGCTTTCTTT. Its protein product is CASTTSGTEAFF.

The chain carries TRBV7-7 and TRBJ2-2; D remains unclear. The CDR3 extends over 13 amino acids. Trimming pared 8 bases from V and 6 bases from J, leaving 13 bases between. CDR1 and CDR2 (germline): SSHAT, FNYEAQ (reference sequence). CDR3 sequence (DNA): TGTGCCAGCGCGAGCCAAGGGTCCGGGGAGCTGTTTTTT. Amino acids: CASASQGSGELFF.

DNA of the CDR3: TGTGCCAGCAGTCTGAGCGGGGCGGGCGAGCAGTACTTC. This encodes CASSLSGAGEQYF. The rearrangement uses TRBV6-5 and TRBJ2-7, with 7 bases that match TRBD2. CDR3 length: 13 amino acids. Per the germline V gene, CDR1 is MNHEY and CDR2 is SVGAGI. The V and J ends lost 5 bases and 6 bases, in that order; junction bases with no gene match: 7.

This clone was seen a few times. This chain links TRBV27 with TRBJ2-1, with D unresolved. The CDR3 is 15 amino acids. Trimming removed 10 bases at V and 0 bases at J, with 16 bases between. Germline CDR1 reads MNHEY; CDR2 reads SMNVEV (reference sequence). The chain's CDR3 is CATTNSRSSYNEQFF. CDR3 nucleotide sequence: TGTGCCACCACCAACAGCAGAAGCTCCTACAATGAGCAGTTCTTC.

In DNA form, the CDR3 reads TGTGCCTGGAGTGTGAATGCCGGTTGGAACACTGAAGCTTTCTTT. Its protein is CAWSVNAGWNTEAFF. The chain has TRBV30 and TRBJ1-1; D gene ambiguous. CDR3 length: 15 amino acids. Between the trimmed V and J ends, which lost 0 bases and 1 base, there was a span of 12 bases. The germline V gene encodes CDR1 GTSNPN and CDR2 SVGIG (reference sequence).

This clone was counted only a few times. The chain recombines TRBV29-1 with TRBJ2-7, with D perhaps TRBD2 (5 bases). The CDR3 has 11 amino acids. The germline V and J ends were trimmed by 7 bases and 2 bases, with 9 bases remaining between them. Germline-derived CDR1 and CDR2 are SQVTM and ANQGSEA. CDR3 loop: CSAGTTYEQYF. Here the CDR3 DNA reads TGCAGCGCGGGAACTACCTACGAGCAGTACTTC.

The rearrangement links TRBV27 to TRBJ2-7; 8 bases match TRBD2. With 8 bases clipped from V and 5 bases from J, the junction kept 14 bases outside the gene matches. The length of the CDR3 is 15 residues. Germline V gene sequence: CDR1 MNHEY, CDR2 SMNVEV (reference sequence). The CDR3, as DNA: TGTGCCAGCGGTGGACGGGGGGGCCCACCCCACGAGCAGTACTTC. Translating gives CASGGRGGPPHEQYF.

This chain uses TRBV7-9 with TRBJ1-1, with 8 positions matching TRBD1. The V segment lost 2 bases and the J segment 8 bases; nucleotides outside the gene matches: 7. Germline V gene lookup returns CDR1 SEHNR and CDR2 FQNEAQ (reference sequence). This CDR3 is 14 amino acids long. CDR3 nucleotide sequence: TGTGCCAGCAGCTTAACAGGGGGGGAGACGGAAGCTTTCTTT. Protein: CASSLTGGETEAFF.

The rearrangement joins TRBV7-9 to TRBJ2-7, with a tentative D call TRBD1 (6 bases). Deletions cut 5 bases from V and 4 bases from J, with 15 bases between. The CDR3 is made up of 14 amino acids. The germline V gene has CDR1 SEHNR and CDR2 FQNEAQ (reference sequence). CDR3 coding DNA: TGTGCCAGCAGCGACGACAGGTACCTGTACGAGCAGTACTTC. It codes for CASSDDRYLYEQYF. Filled out from reference TRBV7-9 and TRBJ2-7, the complete variable domain reads DTGVSQNPRHKITKRGQNVTFRCDPISEHNRLYWYRQTLGQGPEFLTYFQNEAQLEKSRLLSDRFSAERPKGSFSTLEIQRTEQGDSAMYLCASSDDRYLYEQYFGPGTRLTVT.

The chain uses TRBV2 and TRBJ2-1; 8 bases match TRBD2. The germline V gene encodes CDR1 SNHLY and CDR2 FYNNEI. The trim removed 4 bases at V and 5 bases at J, leaving 16 bases unmatched. The length of the CDR3 is 18 residues. This CDR3 reads CASSGLHHRLATDNEQFF. The CDR3 DNA follows: TGTGCCAGCAGTGGTCTTCACCATCGACTAGCGACAGACAATGAGCAGTTCTTC. The variable domain in full, completed from reference TRBV2 and TRBJ2-1, reads EPEVTQTPSHQVTQMGQEVILRCVPISNHLYFYWYRQILGQKVEFLVSFYNNEISEKSEIFDDQFSVERPDGSNFTLKIRSTKLEDSAMYFCASSGLHHRLATDNEQFFGPGTRLTVL.